Presented here are 12 T cell receptor beta chains from one specimen sequenced in a study of T cell repertoires in cytomegalovirus infection (dated by TCRdb to between 2018 and 2021). Their antigens are not known. The treatment or condition label for this specimen denotes: in vitro stimulation with specific CMV peptide epitopes to enrich CMV-specific T cells. The instrument was an Illumina HiSeq 1500. TCRdb passed the public sequencing reads through fastp at Q25 and MiXCR, retaining productive beta sequences. Every entry covers one CDR3 protein and lists the most common genes and DNA from its rows. The sample has around 900,000 distinct CDR3 sequences on record, roughly a third of them singletons. The ten largest clones represent over 10% of the sample. This material consisted of cultured CD8+ T cells from PBMCs, taken from culture after CMV antigen stimulation. The receptors here all came from a human donor in good health (CMV status not recorded). Some clones in this sample may be carry-over from other donors' samples.

The chain is built from TRBV10-3 and TRBJ2-3, with D unclear. Germline V gives CDR1 ENHRY, CDR2 SYGVKD. The CDR3 sequence is 11 residues long. Trimming pared 8 bases from V and 2 bases from J, leaving 5 bases between. The CDR3 sequence is CAILHTDTQYF. As DNA, the CDR3 is TGTGCCATCCTGCACACAGATACGCAGTATTTT.

The chain is built from TRBV6-5 and TRBJ2-1; D gene unclear. Germline CDR1 is MNHEY and CDR2 is SVGAGI. This CDR3 has 16 residues. V lost 0 bases and J lost 4, with 13 bases in between. CDR3 DNA: TGTGCCAGCAGTTACTCGGGTTCCCAGGTTTACAATGAGCAGTTCTTC. Translated: CASSYSGSQVYNEQFF.

This rearrangement joins TRBV18 to TRBJ1-1; 8 nucleotides line up with TRBD1. The CDR3 loop spans 15 amino acids. Germline lookup yields CDR1 KGHSH and CDR2 LQKENI. V was pared by 4 bases and J by 4 bases, with 8 bases of the junction left unmatched. This CDR3 reads CASSLFTGGITEAFF. For the CDR3, the DNA is TGTGCCAGCTCACTATTTACAGGGGGGATCACTGAAGCTTTCTTT.

A word on this clonotype: A much larger clone is a single base away; this may be a read error. V is TRBV7-2 and J is TRBJ1-5; TRBD1 is a possible D gene (6 bases). Looked up from germline, CDR1 is SGHTA and CDR2 is FQGNSA. The V end lost 5 bases, the J end lost 4 bases, and 12 bases lay between the germline ends. CDR3 length: 14 amino acids. CDR3 residues: CASSPGVHNQPQHF. The CDR3 DNA is TGTGCCAGCAGCCCAGGGGTGCATAATCAGCCCCAGCATTTT.

The chain carries TRBV10-3 and TRBJ2-3; 7 positions match TRBD1. Per germline, CDR1 ENHRY and CDR2 SYGVKD. V trimming: 5 bases; J trimming: 0 bases; junction bases outside the gene matches: 5. The CDR3 is 15 amino acids. Here the CDR3 DNA reads TGTGCCATCAGTTACAGGGGCGTAAGCACAGATACGCAGTATTTT. Translating it yields CAISYRGVSTDTQYF.

The chain carries TRBV4-1 and TRBJ1-4, with D perhaps matching TRBD1 (5 bases). Trimming removed 0 bases from V and 8 bases from J, with 13 bases in between. Germline V lookup: CDR1 MGHRA, CDR2 YSYEKL. The CDR3 consists of 15 residues. CDR3 bases: TGCGCCAGCAGCCAAGAAGTTAGGACAATGGAAAAACTGTTTTTT. Protein sequence: CASSQEVRTMEKLFF.

This clonotype was detected a few times. V is TRBV20-1 and J is TRBJ2-1; 7 nucleotides agree with TRBD2. The CDR3 runs 11 residues. The V and J ends lost 6 bases and 8 bases, in that order; junction bases with no gene match: 4. Looked up from germline, CDR1 is DFQATT and CDR2 is SNEGSKA (reference sequence). The CDR3 region is CSAATSDEQFF. In DNA, the CDR3 is TGCAGTGCGGCTACTAGCGATGAGCAGTTCTTC.

In its sample, this clonotype was seen once. The chain joins TRBV24-1 to TRBJ2-1; TRBD2 matches at 8 bases. This CDR3 has 16 amino acids. Germline V lookup: CDR1 KGHDR, CDR2 SFDVKD. Germline trimming cut 4 bases from V and 12 bases from J; bases unmatched to any gene: 16. The DNA of the CDR3 is TGTGCCACCAGTGAGGCCGGGACTAGTCCCCCGGTTGGGCAGTTCTTC. It translates to CATSEAGTSPPVGQFF.

The chain couples TRBV28 to TRBJ1-1; D not certain. Germline V gene lookup returns CDR1 MDHEN and CDR2 SYDVKM. V was clipped by 6 bases and J by 1 base, with 12 bases between them. There are 14 residues in the CDR3. In DNA form, the CDR3 reads TGTGCCAGCAGAGAAGGAGGTTCGAACACTGAAGCTTTCTTT. This translates into CASREGGSNTEAFF.

The chain couples TRBV6-2 or TRBV6-3 to TRBJ2-7; D gene ambiguous. This CDR3 region has 16 residues. Germline V CDR1 and CDR2: MNHEY, SVGEGT. V lost 0 bases, J lost 0 bases, and 12 bases lay in between. This CDR3 reads CASSYSSGASSYEQYF. The CDR3 DNA reads as TGTGCCAGCAGTTACTCTTCAGGCGCAAGCTCCTACGAGCAGTACTTC.

The genes are TRBV27 and TRBJ1-2, with 9 bases matching TRBD1. J was trimmed by 2 bases and V by 0 bases; bases with no gene match: 1. Germline CDR1 MNHEY, CDR2 SMNVEV (reference sequence). CDR3 size: 15 residues. CDR3 in amino acids: CASSLSGTGNYGYTF. The CDR3 DNA is TGTGCCAGCAGTTTATCCGGGACAGGGAACTATGGCTACACCTTC.

The V and J genes are TRBV7-6 and TRBJ2-4; perhaps D is TRBD1 or TRBD2 (5 bases each). V dropped 10 bases and J dropped 5 bases, with 18 bases sitting between them. This CDR3 is 14 amino acids long. CDR1 and CDR2 (germline): SGHVS, FNYEAQ. This chain's CDR3 is CATLLNGAENIQYF. As DNA, the CDR3 is TGTGCCACTTTACTAAACGGGGCGGAAAACATTCAGTACTTC.